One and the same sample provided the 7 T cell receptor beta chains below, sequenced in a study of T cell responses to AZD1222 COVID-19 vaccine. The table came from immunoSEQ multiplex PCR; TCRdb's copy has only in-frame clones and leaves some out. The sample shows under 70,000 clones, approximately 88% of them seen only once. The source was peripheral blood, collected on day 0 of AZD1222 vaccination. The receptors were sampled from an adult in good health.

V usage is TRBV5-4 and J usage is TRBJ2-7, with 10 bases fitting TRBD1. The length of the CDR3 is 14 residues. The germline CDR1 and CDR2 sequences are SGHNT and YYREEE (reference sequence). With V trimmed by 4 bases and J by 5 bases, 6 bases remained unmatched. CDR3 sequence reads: CASSPWTGGHEQYF. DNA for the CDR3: TGTGCCAGCAGCCCCTGGACAGGGGGTCACGAGCAGTACTTC.

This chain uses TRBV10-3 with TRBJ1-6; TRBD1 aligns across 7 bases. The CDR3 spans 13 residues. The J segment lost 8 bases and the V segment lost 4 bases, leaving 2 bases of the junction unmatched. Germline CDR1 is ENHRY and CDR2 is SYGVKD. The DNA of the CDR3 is TGTGCCATCAGTGTCCAGGGGGATTCACCCCTCCACTTT. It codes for CAISVQGDSPLHF.

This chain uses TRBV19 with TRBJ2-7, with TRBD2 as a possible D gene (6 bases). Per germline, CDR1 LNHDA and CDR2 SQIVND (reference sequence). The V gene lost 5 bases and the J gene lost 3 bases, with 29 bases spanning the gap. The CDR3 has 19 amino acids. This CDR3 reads CASSPLTGDGDKGVYEQYF. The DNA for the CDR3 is TGTGCCAGTAGTCCTCTAACGGGAGATGGAGATAAGGGAGTCTACGAGCAGTACTTC.

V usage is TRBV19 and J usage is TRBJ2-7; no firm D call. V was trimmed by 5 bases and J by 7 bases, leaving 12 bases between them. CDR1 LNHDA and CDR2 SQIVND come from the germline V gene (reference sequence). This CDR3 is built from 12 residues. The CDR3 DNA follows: TGTGCCAGTAGTCTCCAACATGGGGAGCAGTACTTC. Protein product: CASSLQHGEQYF. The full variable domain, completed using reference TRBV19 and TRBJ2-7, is DGGITQSPKYLFRKEGQNVTLSCEQNLNHDAMYWYRQDPGQGLRLIYYSQIVNDFQKGDIAEGYSVSREKKESFPLTVTSAQKNPTAFYLCASSLQHGEQYFGPGTRLTVT.

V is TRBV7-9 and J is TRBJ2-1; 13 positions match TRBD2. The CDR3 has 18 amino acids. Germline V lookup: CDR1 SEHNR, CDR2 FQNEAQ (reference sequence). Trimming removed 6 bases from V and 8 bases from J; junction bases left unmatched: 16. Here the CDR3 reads CASRRGGTSGVGTDEQFF. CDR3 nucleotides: TGTGCCAGCAGGAGAGGAGGGACTAGCGGGGTTGGAACGGATGAGCAGTTCTTC.

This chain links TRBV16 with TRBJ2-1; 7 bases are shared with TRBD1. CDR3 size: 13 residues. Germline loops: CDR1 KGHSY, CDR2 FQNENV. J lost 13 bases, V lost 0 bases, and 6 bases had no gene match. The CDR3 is CASSQSIRDSQFF. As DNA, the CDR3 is TGTGCCAGCAGCCAATCGATTAGGGACAGCCAGTTCTTC.

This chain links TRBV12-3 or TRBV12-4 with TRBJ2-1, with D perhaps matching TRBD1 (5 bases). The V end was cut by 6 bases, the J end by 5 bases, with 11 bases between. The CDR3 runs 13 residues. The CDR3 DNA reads TGTGCCAGCAGCCCGGACACTGACAATGAGCAGTTCTTC. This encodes CASSPDTDNEQFF.